Listed below are T cell receptor beta chains from one sample, sequenced in a study of blood T cell repertoires in COVID-19. Clones were sequenced by immunoSEQ multiplex PCR, and TCRdb holds only the in-frame ones, with some missing. The sample records about 320,000 clones, roughly 85% being singletons. The sequenced sample consisted of peripheral blood. The receptors come from a human donor in a cohort sampled during active COVID-19. The CDR3 runs from the conserved cysteine through the conserved F or W. A D gene is named only where the DNA matches it firmly. Some rows mark clone size as missing; the rest say once, few, many or name a class of expanded clone.

j_gene	abundance	v_gene	d_gene	CDR3aa	CDR3nt
TRBJ1-1	-	TRBV19	TRBD1	CASSMGTGWTEAFF	TGTGCCAGTAGTATGGGGACAGGGTGGACTGAAGCTTTCTTT
TRBJ1-5	-	TRBV5-5	-	CASSRLGLLNQPQHF	TGTGCCAGCAGCCGACTGGGACTGTTAAATCAGCCCCAGCATTTT
TRBJ1-5	few	TRBV7-3	-	CASSQYEGQPQHF	TGTGCCAGCAGTCAGTATGAGGGTCAGCCCCAGCATTTT
TRBJ1-2	-	TRBV6-5	-	CASSYSETDYGYTF	TGTGCCAGCAGTTACTCTGAGACAGACTATGGCTACACCTTC
TRBJ1-5	-	TRBV6-5	-	CASSPGLLDQPQHF	TGTGCCAGCAGTCCGGGACTCCTAGATCAGCCCCAGCATTTT
TRBJ1-6	few	TRBV7-8	-	CASTDRGNSPLHF	TGTGCCAGCACCGATCGGGGGAACTCACCCCTCCACTTT
TRBJ2-7	-	TRBV24-1	TRBD1	CATSDTGTGQYEQYF	TGTGCCACCAGTGATACCGGGACAGGCCAATACGAGCAGTACTTC
TRBJ1-5	once	TRBV30	-	CAWSEEFGYRPNQPQHF	TGTGCCTGGAGTGAGGAGTTCGGTTACAGGCCAAATCAGCCCCAGCATTTT
TRBJ2-7	-	TRBV11-3	-	CASSLQDSGEQYF	TGTGCCAGCAGCTTACAGGACTCCGGAGAGCAGTACTTC
TRBJ1-2	-	TRBV6-1	-	CASSEGTGGLGYGYTF	TGTGCCAGCAGTGAAGGCACGGGGGGCCTAGGCTATGGCTACACCTTC
TRBJ1-2	-	TRBV6-5	TRBD1	CASGTPGGGYTF	TGTGCCAGCGGTACTCCAGGGGGCGGCTACACCTTC
TRBJ2-3	-	TRBV5-1	TRBD2	CASSLGRGGTDTQYF	TGCGCCAGCAGCTTGGGACGGGGGGGCACAGATACGCAGTATTTT
TRBJ1-5	-	TRBV20-1	-	CSARDRVEQPQHF	TGCAGCGCTCGTGATCGGGTTGAGCAGCCCCAGCATTTT
TRBJ1-1	-	TRBV14	-	CASSQAYTRNTEAFF	TGTGCCAGCAGCCAAGCTTACACCAGAAACACTGAAGCTTTCTTT
TRBJ2-3	-	TRBV11-1	TRBD2	CASSLAAGGPYTQYF	TGTGCCAGCAGCTTAGCAGCGGGGGGGCCGTATACGCAGTATTTT
TRBJ1-4	-	TRBV19	TRBD1	CASSPTGVGEKLFF	TGTGCCAGTAGTCCCACAGGGGTTGGTGAAAAACTGTTTTTT
TRBJ2-5	-	TRBV9	-	CASSVSGQETQYF	TGTGCCAGCAGCGTATCGGGGCAAGAGACCCAGTACTTC
TRBJ1-2	-	TRBV18	TRBD1	CASSSTGGDGYTF	TGTGCCAGCTCATCAACAGGGGGCGATGGCTACACCTTC
TRBJ1-1	-	TRBV29-1	TRBD1	CSVEATGVNTEAFF	TGCAGCGTTGAGGCCACAGGGGTGAACACTGAAGCTTTCTTT
TRBJ1-1	once	TRBV10-3	TRBD1	CAIRGQGDDTEAFF	TGTGCCATCAGAGGACAGGGCGACGACACTGAAGCTTTCTTT
TRBJ2-2	once	TRBV24-1	-	CATSAQLDQGLNAGELFF	TGTGCCACCAGTGCTCAACTAGATCAGGGGCTTAACGCCGGGGAGCTGTTTTTT
TRBJ2-2	-	TRBV24-1	TRBD2	CATSDLRPRGGPSNTGELFF	TGTGCCACCAGTGATTTGCGGCCTCGGGGGGGGCCCTCGAACACCGGGGAGCTGTTTTTT
TRBJ2-7	-	TRBV27	-	CASSPDSRRPSEYEQYF	TGTGCCAGCAGTCCCGATTCGCGGCGGCCGTCCGAGTACGAGCAGTACTTC
TRBJ2-3	few	TRBV15	TRBD1	CATSSTGADTQYF	TGTGCCACCAGCAGCACAGGGGCAGATACGCAGTATTTT
TRBJ2-5	-	TRBV5-1	-	CASNEETQYF	TGCGCCAGCAATGAGGAGACCCAGTACTTC
TRBJ1-4	-	TRBV9	TRBD1	CASSIGTGLATNEKLFF	TGTGCCAGCAGCATTGGGACAGGGCTAGCAACTAATGAAAAACTGTTTTTT
TRBJ2-3	-	TRBV12-3/TRBV12-4	-	CASSQALTDTQYF	TGTGCCAGCAGCCAGGCCCTAACAGATACGCAGTATTTT
TRBJ1-6	-	TRBV6-4	-	CASSVDGDNSPLHF	TGTGCCAGCAGTGTGGACGGGGATAATTCACCCCTCCACTTT
TRBJ1-5	-	TRBV5-8	-	CASSLRSNQPQHF	TGTGCCAGCAGCTTGCGTAGCAATCAGCCCCAGCATTTT
TRBJ2-3	-	TRBV4-1	-	CASSQEATTDTQYF	TGCGCCAGCAGCCAAGAAGCGACTACAGATACGCAGTATTTT
TRBJ2-2	-	TRBV30	TRBD2	CAWRRLAGAWTGELFF	TGTGCCTGGAGAAGACTAGCGGGGGCGTGGACCGGGGAGCTGTTTTTT
TRBJ2-2	once	TRBV27	TRBD1	CASSPDRLNTGELFF	TGTGCCAGCAGTCCGGACAGGCTTAACACCGGGGAGCTGTTTTTT
TRBJ2-7	-	TRBV6-5	TRBD1	CATRQGSSYEQYF	TGTGCCACTAGACAGGGCTCCTCCTACGAGCAGTACTTC
TRBJ2-3	-	TRBV11-3	TRBD2	CASSPGTSHTDTQYF	TGTGCCAGCAGCCCAGGGACTAGCCACACAGATACGCAGTATTTT
TRBJ2-7	-	TRBV6-6	TRBD1	CASSWGTGGTYEQYF	TGTGCCAGCAGTTGGGGGACAGGGGGAACCTACGAGCAGTACTTC
TRBJ1-2	-	TRBV20-1	-	CSARREVGYTF	TGCAGTGCTAGACGTGAGGTTGGCTACACCTTC
TRBJ1-1	-	TRBV14	-	CASSQDWRVGEAFF	TGTGCCAGCAGCCAAGATTGGCGAGTCGGGGAAGCTTTCTTT
TRBJ1-6	-	TRBV5-1	-	CASSPVRGSPLHF	TGCGCCAGCAGTCCAGTCAGGGGTTCACCCCTCCACTTT